The present T cell receptor (beta chain) was sequenced within a study of blood T cells in healthy people across ages. Study background: About one barcoded beta molecule per two T cells was captured by template switching. Broader study findings: Naive T cell percentage and TCR beta diversity correlated strongly.

There are many counts of this clonotype. Antigen specificity is unknown. Then a second PCR, running about 6 to 12 cycles, was carried out with a sample-barcoded 5' primer and a J-beta primer mix. TCRdb re-called the 5' RACE reads with MiXCR, one entry per CDR3 protein. This table holds about 670,000 distinct CDR3 sequences, approximately 40% found once. The CDR3 totals 16 residues. CDR1 and CDR2 (germline): MDHEN, SYDVKM. Trimming shortened V by 3 bases and J by 3 bases, and 18 bases separated the two germline ends. Sequencing used blood. This TCR derives from a man older than 75 in good health. The rearrangement uses TRBV28 and TRBJ2-7; no definite D call. The CDR3 here is CASSFPPRQEHYEQYF. CDR3 sequence (DNA): TGTGCCAGCAGTTTCCCACCGCGACAAGAGCACTACGAGCAGTACTTC.